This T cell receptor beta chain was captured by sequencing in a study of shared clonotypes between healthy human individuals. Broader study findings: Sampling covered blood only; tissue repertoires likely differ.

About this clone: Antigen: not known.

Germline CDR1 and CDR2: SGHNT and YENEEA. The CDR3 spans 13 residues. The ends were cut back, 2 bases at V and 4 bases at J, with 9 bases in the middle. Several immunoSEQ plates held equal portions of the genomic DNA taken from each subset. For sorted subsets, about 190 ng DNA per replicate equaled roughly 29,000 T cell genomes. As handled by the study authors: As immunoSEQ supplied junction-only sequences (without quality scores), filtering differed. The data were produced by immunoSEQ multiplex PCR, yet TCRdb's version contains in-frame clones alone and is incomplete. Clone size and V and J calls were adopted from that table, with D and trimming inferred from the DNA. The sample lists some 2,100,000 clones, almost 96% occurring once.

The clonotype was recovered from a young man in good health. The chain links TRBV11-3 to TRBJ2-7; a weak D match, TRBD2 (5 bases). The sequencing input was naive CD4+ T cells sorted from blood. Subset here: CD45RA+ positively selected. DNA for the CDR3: TGTGCCAGCAGCTTACGAGGGTCGTACGAGCAGTACTTC. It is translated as CASSLRGSYEQYF.